The clone carrying this T cell receptor (beta chain) was recorded only once. The data are from a study of blood T cell repertoires in COVID-19. V was pared by 5 bases and J by 8 bases, with 10 bases of the junction left unmatched. The CDR3 is 14 residues long. CDR1 and CDR2 (germline): SGHKS, YYEKEE (reference sequence). Using immunoSEQ multiplex PCR, the repertoire was profiled, and TCRdb retains in-frame clones only, with some absent. The repertoire holds around 140,000 clones, with around 90% as singletons. The source is a man in his 70s with acute or convalescent COVID-19. Sequenced sample: peripheral blood. The chain is built from TRBV5-5 and TRBJ1-1, with TRBD1 identical over 9 bases. This CDR3 is CASRVYGQGYEAFF. The CDR3 region has the DNA TGTGCCAGCAGAGTTTACGGACAGGGGTACGAAGCTTTCTTT. Filled out from reference TRBV5-5 and TRBJ1-1, the complete variable domain reads DAGVTQSPTHLIKTRGQQVTLRCSPISGHKSVSWYQQVLGQGPQFIFQYYEKEERGRGNFPDRFSARQFPNYSSELNVNALLLGDSALYLCASRVYGQGYEAFFGQGTRLTVV.